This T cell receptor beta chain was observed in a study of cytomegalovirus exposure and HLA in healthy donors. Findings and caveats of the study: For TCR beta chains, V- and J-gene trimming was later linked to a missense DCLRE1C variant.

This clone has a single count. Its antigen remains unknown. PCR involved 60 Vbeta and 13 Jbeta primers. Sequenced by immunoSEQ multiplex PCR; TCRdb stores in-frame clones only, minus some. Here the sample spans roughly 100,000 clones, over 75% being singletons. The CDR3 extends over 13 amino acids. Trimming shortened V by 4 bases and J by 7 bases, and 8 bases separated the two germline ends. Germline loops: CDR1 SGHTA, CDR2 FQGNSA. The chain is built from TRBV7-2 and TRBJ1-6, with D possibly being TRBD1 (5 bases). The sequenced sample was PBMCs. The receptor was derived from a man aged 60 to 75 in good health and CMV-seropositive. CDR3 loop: CASSSDRNSPLHF. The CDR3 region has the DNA TGTGCCAGCAGCTCTGACAGAAATTCACCCCTCCACTTT. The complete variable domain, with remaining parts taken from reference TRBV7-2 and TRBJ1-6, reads GAGVSQSPSNKVTEKGKDVELRCDPISGHTALYWYRQSLGQGLEFLIYFQGNSAPDKSGLPSDRFSAERTGGSVSTLTIQRTQQEDSAVYLCASSSDRNSPLHFGNGTRLTVT.